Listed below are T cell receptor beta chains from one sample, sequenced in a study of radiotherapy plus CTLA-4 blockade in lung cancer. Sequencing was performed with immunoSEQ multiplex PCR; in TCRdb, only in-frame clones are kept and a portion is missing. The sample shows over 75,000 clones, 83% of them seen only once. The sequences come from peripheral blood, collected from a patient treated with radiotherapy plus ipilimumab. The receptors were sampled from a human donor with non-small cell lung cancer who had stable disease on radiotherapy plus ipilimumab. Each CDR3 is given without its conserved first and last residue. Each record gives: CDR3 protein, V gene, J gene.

CDR3: ASSLKGADEQF
V: TRBV5-1
J: TRBJ2-1

CDR3: ASSPQAVGVGETQY
V: TRBV18
J: TRBJ2-5

CDR3: ASSFSRSNSPLH
V: TRBV28
J: TRBJ1-6

CDR3: ASSLGGMAGELF
V: TRBV7-8
J: TRBJ2-2

CDR3: ASSPQGQPQH
V: TRBV27
J: TRBJ1-5

CDR3: ASNDHRGSYEQY
V: TRBV10-1
J: TRBJ2-7

CDR3: ASSTPLLAGDGEQY
V: TRBV7-6
J: TRBJ2-7

CDR3: ASSPDGRSVNYGYT
V: TRBV5-1
J: TRBJ1-2

CDR3: AWIDPGQGRTNEKLF
V: TRBV30
J: TRBJ1-4

CDR3: ASSGTSAYNEQF
V: TRBV5-1
J: TRBJ2-1

CDR3: ATSSYSGRGEEQY
V: TRBV27
J: TRBJ2-7

CDR3: ASLQGAVNNEQF
V: TRBV2
J: TRBJ2-1

CDR3: ASTRRGESTEAF
V: TRBV5-5
J: TRBJ1-1

CDR3: ASSQDKVAGGPDTQY
V: TRBV4-1
J: TRBJ2-3

CDR3: ASSQEYRGGTPLH
V: TRBV4-1
J: TRBJ1-6

CDR3: ASSPTDNTEAF
V: TRBV28
J: TRBJ1-1

CDR3: ASGGQGAYNEQF
V: TRBV10-2
J: TRBJ2-1

CDR3: ASSSALAGGPDTGELF
V: TRBV5-1
J: TRBJ2-2

CDR3: ASSLAGTGGPRGEAF
V: TRBV5-1
J: TRBJ1-1

CDR3: ASSGLAGENTGELF
V: TRBV6-1
J: TRBJ2-2

CDR3: ASSYSGPRDSPLH
V: TRBV6-5
J: TRBJ1-6

CDR3: ASSLLEQAYGYT
V: TRBV5-6
J: TRBJ1-2

CDR3: ASSLVAGGNTEAF
V: TRBV5-1
J: TRBJ1-1

CDR3: ASSYSRQGHQPQH
V: TRBV6-5
J: TRBJ1-5

CDR3: ASSLLGRRGQETQY
V: TRBV5-4
J: TRBJ2-5